These T cell receptor beta chains were read from a single sample in a study of cytotoxic CD8 clonotypes in ibrutinib-treated CLL. Data came from immunoSEQ multiplex PCR; TCRdb stores just in-frame clones and leaves some out. The data contain around 91,000 clones, approximately 86% of them singletons. Here the sequenced sample was PBMCs, taken before ibrutinib treatment. Receptors originate from a human donor with chronic lymphocytic leukemia. Each CDR3 is given with its conserved first and last residue. A D gene is named only where the DNA matches it firmly. Where a row states a size, it is once, few, many or the class of an expanded clone; other rows omit it.

CDR3 | DNA | D | V | size | length | J
CSASWRGNTGELFF | TGCAGCGCCTCGTGGAGGGGGAACACCGGGGAGCTGTTTTTT | - | TRBV29-1 | - | 14 | TRBJ2-2
CASSGSEPNNWHEQYF | TGTGCCAGCTCGGGGTCTGAACCTAATAATTGGCACGAGCAGTACTTC | - | TRBV28 | - | 16 | TRBJ2-7
CASSEMTLSGNTIYF | TGTGCCAGCAGTGAAATGACACTCTCTGGAAACACCATATATTTT | - | TRBV6-1 | - | 15 | TRBJ1-3
CSVEVGVGETQYF | TGCAGCGTTGAAGTGGGAGTTGGAGAGACCCAGTACTTC | - | TRBV29-1 | few | 13 | TRBJ2-5
CASSEDSYGYTF | TGTGCCAGTAGTGAGGACAGCTATGGCTACACCTTC | - | TRBV19 | few | 12 | TRBJ1-2
CASSLGPRGGGTEAFF | TGTGCCAGCAGCTTAGGCCCAAGGGGGGGAGGAACTGAAGCTTTCTTT | - | TRBV7-2 | - | 16 | TRBJ1-1
CASGRGQGVNEQFF | TGTGCTAGTGGCAGGGGACAGGGTGTGAATGAGCAGTTCTTC | TRBD1 | TRBV12-5 | - | 14 | TRBJ2-1
CATSRGTSGNYEQYF | TGTGCCACCAGCAGGGGGACTAGCGGTAACTACGAGCAGTACTTC | TRBD2 | TRBV15 | - | 15 | TRBJ2-7
CASSRDRENEQYF | TGTGCCAGCAGCCGGGACAGGGAAAACGAGCAGTACTTC | TRBD1 | TRBV2 | - | 13 | TRBJ2-7
CASSVEEGGLAGGYNEQFF | TGTGCCAGCAGCGTAGAGGAAGGCGGACTAGCGGGAGGTTACAATGAGCAGTTCTTC | TRBD2 | TRBV9 | - | 19 | TRBJ2-1
CASSRNTEAFF | TGTGCCAGCAGTCGAAACACTGAAGCTTTCTTT | - | TRBV27 | - | 11 | TRBJ1-1
CASSLGRAVENIQYF | TGCGCCAGCAGCTTGGGAAGGGCAGTCGAAAACATTCAGTACTTC | - | TRBV5-1 | few | 15 | TRBJ2-4
CASSRRGSGAGVQYF | TGTGCCAGCAGCCGCCGTGGTAGCGGGGCAGGGGTGCAGTACTTC | TRBD2 | TRBV7-2 | - | 15 | TRBJ2-7
CASSSGTFSGGYTF | TGCGCCAGCAGCTCGGGGACATTTTCTGGTGGCTACACCTTC | - | TRBV5-1 | - | 14 | TRBJ1-2
CASSFRGAIQETQYF | TGTGCCAGCAGCTTTCGGGGGGCCATCCAGGAGACCCAGTACTTC | - | TRBV7-9 | - | 15 | TRBJ2-5
CASSSLAGVEYNEQFF | TGTGCCAGTAGTAGCCTAGCGGGAGTAGAGTACAATGAGCAGTTCTTC | TRBD2 | TRBV19 | once | 16 | TRBJ2-1
CSVEDTGLKNIQYF | TGCAGCGTTGAAGATACGGGCTTAAAAAACATTCAGTACTTC | - | TRBV29-1 | - | 14 | TRBJ2-4
CASSPLRRVSGNTIYF | TGTGCCAGCAGCCCCCTGAGACGGGTCTCTGGAAACACCATATATTTT | - | TRBV7-2 | - | 16 | TRBJ1-3
CASGDLAGATDTQYF | TGCGCCAGTGGTGATCTAGCGGGAGCCACAGATACGCAGTATTTT | TRBD2 | TRBV10-1 | - | 15 | TRBJ2-3
CASSVGPSPSNQPQHF | TGTGCCAGCAGCGTAGGCCCAAGCCCTAGCAATCAGCCCCAGCATTTT | - | TRBV9 | - | 16 | TRBJ1-5
CAISGGTSNQPQHF | TGTGCCATCAGTGGAGGGACTAGCAATCAGCCCCAGCATTTT | - | TRBV10-3 | - | 14 | TRBJ1-5
CASSFSDANYGYTF | TGTGCCAGCAGTTTCTCAGATGCGAACTATGGCTACACCTTC | - | TRBV28 | - | 14 | TRBJ1-2
CASRYAHTGFTEAFF | TGTGCCAGCAGATATGCTCATACAGGGTTCACTGAAGCTTTCTTT | - | TRBV28 | - | 15 | TRBJ1-1
CASRRGGLQETQYF | TGTGCCAGCAGGCGCGGGGGCCTCCAGGAGACCCAGTACTTC | - | TRBV7-9 | once | 14 | TRBJ2-5
CASSLEGANTEAFF | TGCGCCAGCAGCTTGGAGGGGGCGAACACTGAAGCTTTCTTT | TRBD1 | TRBV5-1 | - | 14 | TRBJ1-1
CASSPNSQGQGSEQFF | TGTGCCAGCTCACCAAATTCGCAGGGGCAAGGTAGTGAGCAGTTCTTC | - | TRBV18 | - | 16 | TRBJ2-1
CASTRTGTSGTDTQYF | TGTGCCAGCACCAGAACCGGGACTAGCGGCACAGATACGCAGTATTTT | TRBD2 | TRBV11-2 | - | 16 | TRBJ2-3
CASSSRAEVEVPGELFF | TGTGCCAGCAGTTCCCGGGCCGAAGTCGAGGTCCCGGGGGAGCTGTTTTTT | - | TRBV27 | - | 17 | TRBJ2-2
CASSQGRVAIRDTQYF | TGTGCCAGCAGTCAAGGTCGGGTAGCTATCCGGGATACGCAGTATTTT | - | TRBV28 | - | 16 | TRBJ2-3
CAISEFRLAFF | TGTGCCATCAGTGAATTCCGGTTGGCTTTCTTT | - | TRBV10-3 | - | 11 | TRBJ1-1
CAWSVAGERAGVSTDTQYF | TGTGCCTGGAGTGTAGCGGGTGAACGAGCGGGCGTTAGCACAGATACGCAGTATTTT | - | TRBV30 | few | 19 | TRBJ2-3
CASSGQLDYGYTF | TGTGCCAGCAGTGGACAGCTAGACTATGGCTACACCTTC | - | TRBV2 | once | 13 | TRBJ1-2
CASSFRSGRLLRETQYF | TGTGCCAGCAGCTTCCGTAGCGGGAGGCTTCTGAGAGAGACCCAGTACTTC | TRBD2 | TRBV5-6 | - | 17 | TRBJ2-5
CASSLAPAGGNNEQFF | TGCGCCAGCAGCTTGGCGCCAGCGGGAGGGAACAATGAGCAGTTCTTC | TRBD2 | TRBV5-1 | - | 16 | TRBJ2-1
CASSPGTSGYNEQFF | TGCGCCAGCAGCCCCGGGACTAGCGGCTACAATGAGCAGTTCTTC | TRBD2 | TRBV5-1 | - | 15 | TRBJ2-1
CASSPGQGLFPYNEQFF | TGTGCCAGTTCCCCGGGACAGGGTCTTTTCCCCTACAATGAGCAGTTCTTC | TRBD1 | TRBV28 | - | 17 | TRBJ2-1
CASSRGQGYYGYTF | TGTGCCAGCAGCCGTGGACAGGGGTACTATGGCTACACCTTC | TRBD1 | TRBV27 | few | 14 | TRBJ1-2
CSVDLAVSGGYTF | TGCAGCGTTGACCTGGCCGTTTCGGGTGGCTACACCTTC | - | TRBV29-1 | - | 13 | TRBJ1-2
CASSFRRTGSNEQYF | TGTGCCAGCAGCTTCCGACGGACAGGGTCGAACGAGCAGTACTTC | TRBD1 | TRBV5-8 | - | 15 | TRBJ2-7
CASSYPGGRKTEAFF | TGTGCCAGCAGTTACCCCGGGGGTCGGAAGACTGAAGCTTTCTTT | - | TRBV6-6 | - | 15 | TRBJ1-1
CASSEFWRYGYTF | TGTGCCAGCAGCGAGTTCTGGAGGTATGGCTACACCTTC | - | TRBV7-2 | once | 13 | TRBJ1-2
CASRPDSYNEQFF | TGCGCCAGCAGGCCCGACTCATACAATGAGCAGTTCTTC | - | TRBV5-1 | - | 13 | TRBJ2-1
CASARGREGEKLFF | TGTGCCAGCGCCCGGGGCAGGGAGGGGGAAAAACTGTTTTTT | - | TRBV9 | - | 14 | TRBJ1-4
CASRGENRRVYF | TGTGCCAGCAGAGGGGAGAATAGGCGGGTATACTTC | - | TRBV7-9 | - | 12 | TRBJ1-2
CAWTPAGGSIFTGELFF | TGTGCCTGGACCCCAGCCGGGGGTAGTATCTTCACCGGGGAGCTGTTTTTT | - | TRBV30 | - | 17 | TRBJ2-2
CASSFQFEQYF | TGTGCCAGCAGCTTCCAGTTCGAGCAGTACTTC | - | TRBV7-9 | - | 11 | TRBJ2-7
CASSPRDSQETQYF | TGTGCCAGCAGCCCCCGAGACAGCCAAGAGACCCAGTACTTC | - | TRBV11-3 | - | 14 | TRBJ2-5
CASSLTRRETNTEAFF | TGTGCCAGCAGTTTAACGCGGCGGGAAACTAACACTGAAGCTTTCTTT | - | TRBV27 | - | 16 | TRBJ1-1
CAWSKNSYNEQFF | TGTGCCTGGAGTAAAAACTCCTACAATGAGCAGTTCTTC | - | TRBV30 | - | 13 | TRBJ2-1
CAISALSGNTIYF | TGTGCCATCAGTGCCCTTTCTGGAAACACCATATATTTT | - | TRBV10-3 | - | 13 | TRBJ1-3
CASSVGPLAVGTDTQYF | TGTGCCAGCAGCGTAGGACCCCTAGCGGTGGGTACAGATACGCAGTATTTT | TRBD2 | TRBV9 | - | 17 | TRBJ2-3